Here is one T cell receptor (beta chain) with its context. This clonotype was seen just once. No antigen is known for it. No base-level quality is on record; no much larger clone is a single base apart. One read represents weak support. The CDR3 numbers 14 residues from cysteine through phenylalanine. Here the CDR3 DNA is all that survives: 42 bases in frame from base 1. Taken from the germline V gene (reference sequence), the CDR1 and CDR2 loops are DFQATT and SNEGSKA. V loses 8 bases at its end and J loses 4 bases; junction bases beyond the gene matches: 11. This sample was taken from a study of T cells in Graves' hyperthyroidism and ophthalmopathy (dated by TCRdb to between 2018 and 2021). Background on the whole study: Peripheral blood was sampled at the time of initial diagnosis, prior to any treatment. To identify TCR V-J signatures that set the groups apart, the researchers used a discovery cohort of 100 patients, made up of 43 with Graves' ophthalmopathy and around 58 with stable Graves' hyperthyroidism. An independent validation cohort of 18 to 20 hyperthyroidism patients and 17 patients who later progressed to ophthalmopathy tested prospective prediction of ophthalmopathy. For training and testing, the roughly 93 patients in the discovery cohort were randomly divided in a 7:3 ratio. The study also compared thyroid tissue and blood T-cell repertoires from several Graves' hyperthyroidism patients. Once sampling was done, hyperthyroidism patients were given methimazole at a starting dose of 30 mg daily, whereas ophthalmopathy patients were given high-dose intravenous methylprednisolone. The paper reports TCR Vbeta CDR3 sequencing of approximately 140 peripheral blood samples: approximately 43 ophthalmopathy, under 80 hyperthyroidism and approximately 17 progressor patients.

Paper-wide results and their limitations: Sample size was not statistically predetermined, and blinding of investigators to group allocation was not performed. In validation, progression to ophthalmopathy was predicted by the model with 70.59% sensitivity and just over 72% specificity, a median of 6.5 months before onset. Blood samples also contained most of the expanded thyroid clonotypes (frequency above 0.001), which suggests that blood repertoires may reflect thyroid immune responses. In cross-validation, a model built on a 13 V-J signature told ophthalmopathy apart from stable hyperthyroidism with about 90% sensitivity and approximately 84% specificity, and in testing the same model reached 80%/75%.

The TCR beta CDR3 regions were amplified from the RNA transcripts. The first round of RT-PCR for the TCR CDR3 was performed with the HTBI primer set and the Qiagen OneStep RT-PCR kit. The libraries were constructed in a second round of multiplex PCR and then size-selected and purified. Paired-end sequencing of the libraries was performed with 100 bp reads on an Illumina HiSeq2000. The study's own analysis went as follows. SOAPnuke was used to process the raw data, throwing out any read that contained adapters or uncalled bases, had a mean Phred below 15, or lacked an exact constant-primer or identifier match. COPE v1.2.5 was used to merge high-quality paired reads, and clonotypes were defined as unique nucleotide sequences. MiTCR v1.1 was used to align clonotypes to the IMGT TRBV, TRBD and TRBJ reference segments. The analysis was restricted to V-J combinations with a frequency above 0.0001, which together covered approximately 99% of the repertoires. The TCS score was defined as F50 (clonal expansion) divided by E x V (chaos), with BLOSUM62-based TCRdist calculated between CDR3 peptides within each V-J. Welch's t-statistics and random forest reduced roughly 540 V-J features to roughly 13, which were used in a naive Bayes classifier (R e1071). TCRdb reanalyzed the raw reads on its own, using fastp at Q25 for trimming and MiXCR for clone calling, and kept in-frame beta chains. A single entry per CDR3 protein holds the most common genes and DNA from its merged rows. It is TCRdb's table, rather than the study itself, that gives the V and J calls and clone size. This sample lists 250,000 or so distinct CDR3 sequences; about 16% were detected once. The ten most abundant clones make up 25% to 30% of the sample.

In the ophthalmopathy patients, disease was moderately to severely active, with a Clinical Activity Score of 3 or more, a NOSPECS grade of 4 or more, and a duration of less than 3 months. Any patient with an uncontrolled infection, another autoimmune disease, pregnancy or lactation was excluded. Diagnoses relied on clinical symptoms, serum thyroxine and TRAb, thyroid ultrasound and orbital computed tomography. PBMCs were separated from over 9 ml of fresh peripheral blood using Ficoll-Paque density gradient centrifugation. Total RNA was extracted using Trizol reagent, and RNA quality was assessed on an Agilent 2100 Bioanalyzer.

The receptor's source is a woman under 30 with Graves' ophthalmopathy. Sequenced: blood. The rearrangement combines TRBV20-1 with TRBJ1-1; 9 bases in between match TRBD1. The nucleotide sequence is TGCAGTCCTCGACAGGGGGGGTTTAGCACTGAAGCTTTCTTT. Translated, this gives CSPRQGGFSTEAFF.